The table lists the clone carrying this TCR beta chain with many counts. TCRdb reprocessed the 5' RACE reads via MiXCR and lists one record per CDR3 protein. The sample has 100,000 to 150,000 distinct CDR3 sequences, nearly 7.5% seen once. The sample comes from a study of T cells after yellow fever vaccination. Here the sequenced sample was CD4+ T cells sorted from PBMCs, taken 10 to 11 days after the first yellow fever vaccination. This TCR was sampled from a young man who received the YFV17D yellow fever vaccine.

The CDR3 protein is CAISGGQGANEQYV. In nucleotides, the CDR3 is TGTGCCATCAGTGGAGGACAGGGGGCAAACGAGCAGTACGTC. J is TRBJ2-7 and V is TRBV10-3; the match to TRBD1 covers 11 bases. The CDR3 is made up of 14 amino acids. V shed 4 bases and J 5 bases; nucleotides not matched to a gene: 4. The germline V gene has CDR1 ENHRY and CDR2 SYGVKD.